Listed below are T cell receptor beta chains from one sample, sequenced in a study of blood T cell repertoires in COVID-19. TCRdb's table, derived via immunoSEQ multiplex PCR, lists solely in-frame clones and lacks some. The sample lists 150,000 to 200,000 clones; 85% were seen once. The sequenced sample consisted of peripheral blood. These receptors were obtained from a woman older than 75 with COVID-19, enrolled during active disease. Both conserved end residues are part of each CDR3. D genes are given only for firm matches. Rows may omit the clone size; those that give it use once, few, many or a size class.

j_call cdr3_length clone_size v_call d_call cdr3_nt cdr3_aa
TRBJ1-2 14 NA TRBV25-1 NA TGTGCCAGCAGTGATAGGGCAGGGAACTATGGCTACACCTTC CASSDRAGNYGYTF
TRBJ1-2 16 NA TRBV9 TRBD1 TGTGCCAGCAGCGTAGGTTCCCGGGACAGGGTCTATGGCTACACCTTC CASSVGSRDRVYGYTF
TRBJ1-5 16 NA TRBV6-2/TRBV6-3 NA TGTGCCAGCAGTTATTTCACGAGGGTCCCAGGCCAGCCCCAGCATTTT CASSYFTRVPGQPQHF
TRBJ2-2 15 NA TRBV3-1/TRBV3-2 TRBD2 TGTGCCAGCAGCCTGAGCGGGGCGAACACCGGGGAGCTGTTTTTT CASSLSGANTGELFF
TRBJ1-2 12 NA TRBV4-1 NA TGCGCCAGCAGCAACCGGAGGGAGGGACGGACCTTC CASSNRREGRTF
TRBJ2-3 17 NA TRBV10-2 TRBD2 TGCGCCAGCAGGCCGAAGTGGAGTAGCGGGGGGGCAGATACGCAGTATTTT CASRPKWSSGGADTQYF
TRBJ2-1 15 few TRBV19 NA TGTGCCAGTAGTATGGGCCGCAACTCCTACAATGAGCAGTTCTTC CASSMGRNSYNEQFF
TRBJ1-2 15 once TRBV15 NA TGTGCCACCAGCAGAGATCTCCGGGGGGCGGTTGGCTACACCTTC CATSRDLRGAVGYTF
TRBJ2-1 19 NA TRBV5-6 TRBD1 TGTGCCAGCAGCTTCCGAAGTACCGGGACAGGGGGTCTTGGCAATGAGCAGTTCTTC CASSFRSTGTGGLGNEQFF
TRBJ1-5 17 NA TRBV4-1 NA TGCGCCAGCAGCCAAGGCGGGTTCAGAGTTGGGTCTCAGCCCCAGCATTTT CASSQGGFRVGSQPQHF
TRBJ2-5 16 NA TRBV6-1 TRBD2 TGTGCCAGCAGTGATAGGTGGGAGGGTAAACAAGAGACCCAGTACTTC CASSDRWEGKQETQYF
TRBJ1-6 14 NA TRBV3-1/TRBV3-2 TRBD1 TGTGCCAGCAGCCGGACAGGGGGCCTTTCACCCCTCCACTTT CASSRTGGLSPLHF
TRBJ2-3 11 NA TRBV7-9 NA TGTGCCAGTCAGGGAACAGATACGCAGTATTTT CASQGTDTQYF
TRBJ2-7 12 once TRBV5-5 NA TGTGCCAGCAGCTTGATGGAGTACGAGCAGTACTTC CASSLMEYEQYF
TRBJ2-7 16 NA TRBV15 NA TGTGCCACCAGCAGAGGTGGGGGGGGACAAAACTACGAGCAGTACTTC CATSRGGGGQNYEQYF
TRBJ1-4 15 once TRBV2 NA TGTGCCAGCAGTGAACAGGGTTCGACTAATGAAAAACTGTTTTTT CASSEQGSTNEKLFF
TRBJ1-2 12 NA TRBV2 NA TGTGCCAGCAGTGGGCTCCAGGATGGCTACACCTTC CASSGLQDGYTF
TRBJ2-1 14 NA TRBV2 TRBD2 TGTGCCAGCAGTTTAGCGGGGGCCTACAATGAGCAGTTCTTC CASSLAGAYNEQFF
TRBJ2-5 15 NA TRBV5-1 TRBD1 TGCGCCAGCAGCTTGATAAACAGGGGGAGAGAGACCCAGTACTTC CASSLINRGRETQYF
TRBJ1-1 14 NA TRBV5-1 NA TGCGCCAGCAGCTTGGTAACGGGGAACACTGAAGCTTTCTTT CASSLVTGNTEAFF
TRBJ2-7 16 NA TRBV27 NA TGTGCCAGCAGTTTTAGGCTAGCCCGACCTACCTACGAGCAGTACTTC CASSFRLARPTYEQYF
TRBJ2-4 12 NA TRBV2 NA TGTGCCAGCAGCGACAGGGAGGACATTCAGTACTTC CASSDREDIQYF
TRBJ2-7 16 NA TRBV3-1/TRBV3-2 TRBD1 TGTGCCAGCAGCCAACCAGGACAGGGAACCTCCTACGAGCAGTACTTC CASSQPGQGTSYEQYF
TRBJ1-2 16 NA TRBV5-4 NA TGTGCCAGCAGCTCCCCCGGGGGGCGCTGGGGGGATGGCTACACCTTC CASSSPGGRWGDGYTF
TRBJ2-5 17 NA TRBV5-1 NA TGCGCCAGCACCCGGGAATCTCTTACTGCGGGCCAAGAGACCCAGTACTTC CASTRESLTAGQETQYF
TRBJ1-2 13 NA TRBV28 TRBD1 TGTGCCAGCAGCCAAGGACAGGGGGAGGGCTACACCTTC CASSQGQGEGYTF
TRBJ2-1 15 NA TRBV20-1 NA TGCAGTGCTAGTCGGTTTGAGGGTCGTTACAATGAGCAGTTCTTC CSASRFEGRYNEQFF
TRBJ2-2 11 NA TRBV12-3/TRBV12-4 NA TGTGCCAGCAGTTTAACAAGGGAGCTGTTTTTT CASSLTRELFF
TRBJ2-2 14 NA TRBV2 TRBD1 TGTGCCAGCAGCGTGGACAGGGTTTTAGAGGAGCTGTTTTTT CASSVDRVLEELFF
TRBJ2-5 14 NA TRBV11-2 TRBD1 TGTGCCAGCAGCTTAGAGGACAGGGGGCGAGACAGGTACTTC CASSLEDRGRDRYF
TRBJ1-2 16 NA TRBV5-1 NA TGCGCCAGCAGCTTCCGGGACTCCAAGTCCCCCTATGGCTACACCTTC CASSFRDSKSPYGYTF
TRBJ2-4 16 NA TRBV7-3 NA TGTGCCAGCAGCCCCTCCTTGGCGGGGAACAAAAACATTCAGTACTTC CASSPSLAGNKNIQYF
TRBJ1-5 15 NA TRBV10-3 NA TGTGCCATCAGTGAGGGGGGGTATAGCAATCAGCCCCAGCATTTT CAISEGGYSNQPQHF
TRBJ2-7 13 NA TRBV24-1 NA TGTGCCACCAGCTCGGACAGCACCTACGAGCAGTACTTC CATSSDSTYEQYF
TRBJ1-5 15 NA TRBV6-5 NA TGTGCCAGCAGCCAACAAACAGGGTTAAATCAGCCCCAGCATTTT CASSQQTGLNQPQHF
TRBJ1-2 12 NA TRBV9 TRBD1 TGTGCCAGCAGCGACGACAGGGCTGGCTACACCTTC CASSDDRAGYTF
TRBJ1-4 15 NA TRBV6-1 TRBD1 TGTGCCAGCAGTGAAGGGGACAGCCAGTTGATTAAACTGTTTTTT CASSEGDSQLIKLFF
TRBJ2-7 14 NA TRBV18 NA TGTGCCAGCTCACCTCCCCGGACTACTAGGGAGCAGTACTTC CASSPPRTTREQYF
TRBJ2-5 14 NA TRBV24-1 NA TGTGCCACCAGTGATCTCAGGGCCCCCGAGACCCAGTACTTC CATSDLRAPETQYF
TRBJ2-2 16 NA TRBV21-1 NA TGTGCCAGCAGCTCGACAACAGGGTCGAGGACCGGGGAGCTGTTTTTT CASSSTTGSRTGELFF
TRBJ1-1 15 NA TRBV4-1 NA TGCGCCAGCAGCGGAGAGGGAGGTTACGGCACTGAAGCTTTCTTT CASSGEGGYGTEAFF
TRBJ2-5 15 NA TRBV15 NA TGTGCCACCAGCAGAGCTCCAGGGATCGGAGAGACCCAGTACTTC CATSRAPGIGETQYF
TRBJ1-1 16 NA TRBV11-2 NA TGTGCCAGCAGCTTATTACAGGGCCACATGAACACTGAAGCTTTCTTT CASSLLQGHMNTEAFF
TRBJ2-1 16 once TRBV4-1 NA TGCGCCAGCAGCCAAGAGTGGGTAGCGGTACCATCGGGGCAGTTCTTC CASSQEWVAVPSGQFF
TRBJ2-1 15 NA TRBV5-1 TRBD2 TGCGCCAGCAGCCCAGAGACTAGCGGGAAGAATGAGCAGTTCTTC CASSPETSGKNEQFF
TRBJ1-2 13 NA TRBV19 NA TGTGCCAGTGGGGAGGTCAATATGTTAGGCTACACCTTC CASGEVNMLGYTF
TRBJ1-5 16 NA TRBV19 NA TGTGCCAGTAGTATAGATCACGGAGGGTTCGATCAGCCCCAGCATTTT CASSIDHGGFDQPQHF
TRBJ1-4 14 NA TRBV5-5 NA TGTGCCAGCAGCAGCCAGGAGGGGATGGGAAAACTGTTTTTT CASSSQEGMGKLFF
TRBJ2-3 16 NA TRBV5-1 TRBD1 TGCGCCAGCAGCTTGGAAGGCAGGGGGCGCTGGGATACGCAGTATTTT CASSLEGRGRWDTQYF
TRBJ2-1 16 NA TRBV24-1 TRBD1 TGTGCCACCAGTGATGCCCGGGACAGGGTATACAATGAGCAGTTCTTC CATSDARDRVYNEQFF